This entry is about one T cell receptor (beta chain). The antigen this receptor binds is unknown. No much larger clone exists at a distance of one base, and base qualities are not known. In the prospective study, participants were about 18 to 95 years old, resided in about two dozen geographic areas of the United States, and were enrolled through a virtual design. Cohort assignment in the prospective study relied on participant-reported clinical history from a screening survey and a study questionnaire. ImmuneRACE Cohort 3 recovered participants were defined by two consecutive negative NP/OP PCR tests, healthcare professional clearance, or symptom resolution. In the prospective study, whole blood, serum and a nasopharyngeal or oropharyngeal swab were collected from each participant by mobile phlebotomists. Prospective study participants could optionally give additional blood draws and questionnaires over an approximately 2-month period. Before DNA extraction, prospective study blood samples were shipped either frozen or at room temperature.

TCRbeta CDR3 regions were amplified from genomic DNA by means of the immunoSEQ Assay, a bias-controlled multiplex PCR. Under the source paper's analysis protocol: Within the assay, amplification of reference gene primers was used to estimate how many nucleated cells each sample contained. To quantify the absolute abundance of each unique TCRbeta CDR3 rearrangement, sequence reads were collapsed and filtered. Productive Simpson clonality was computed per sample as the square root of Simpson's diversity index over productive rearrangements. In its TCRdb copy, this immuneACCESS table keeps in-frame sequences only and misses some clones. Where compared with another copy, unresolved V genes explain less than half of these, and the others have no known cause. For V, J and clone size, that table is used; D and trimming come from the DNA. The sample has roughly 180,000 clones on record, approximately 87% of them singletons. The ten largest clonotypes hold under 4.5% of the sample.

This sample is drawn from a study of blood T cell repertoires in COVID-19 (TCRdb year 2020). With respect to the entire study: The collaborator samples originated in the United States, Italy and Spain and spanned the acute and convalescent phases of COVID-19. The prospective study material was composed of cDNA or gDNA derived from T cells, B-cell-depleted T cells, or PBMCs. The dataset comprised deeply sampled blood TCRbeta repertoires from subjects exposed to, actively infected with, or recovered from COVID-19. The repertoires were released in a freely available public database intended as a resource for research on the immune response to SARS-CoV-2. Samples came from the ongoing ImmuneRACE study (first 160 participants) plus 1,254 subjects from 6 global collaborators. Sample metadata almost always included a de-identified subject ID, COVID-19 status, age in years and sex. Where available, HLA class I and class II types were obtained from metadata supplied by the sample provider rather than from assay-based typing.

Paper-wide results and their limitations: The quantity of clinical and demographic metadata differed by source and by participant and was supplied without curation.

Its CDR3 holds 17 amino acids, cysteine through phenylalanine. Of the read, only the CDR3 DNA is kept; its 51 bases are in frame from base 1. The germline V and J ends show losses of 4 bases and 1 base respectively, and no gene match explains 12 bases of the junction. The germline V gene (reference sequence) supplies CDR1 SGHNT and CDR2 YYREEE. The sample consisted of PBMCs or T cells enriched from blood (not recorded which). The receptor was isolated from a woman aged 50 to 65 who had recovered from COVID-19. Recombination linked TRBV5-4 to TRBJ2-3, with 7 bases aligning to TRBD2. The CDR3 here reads CASSPPRAGVGTDTQYF. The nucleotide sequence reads TGTGCCAGCAGCCCCCCCCGGGCGGGAGTGGGCACAGATACGCAGTATTTT.